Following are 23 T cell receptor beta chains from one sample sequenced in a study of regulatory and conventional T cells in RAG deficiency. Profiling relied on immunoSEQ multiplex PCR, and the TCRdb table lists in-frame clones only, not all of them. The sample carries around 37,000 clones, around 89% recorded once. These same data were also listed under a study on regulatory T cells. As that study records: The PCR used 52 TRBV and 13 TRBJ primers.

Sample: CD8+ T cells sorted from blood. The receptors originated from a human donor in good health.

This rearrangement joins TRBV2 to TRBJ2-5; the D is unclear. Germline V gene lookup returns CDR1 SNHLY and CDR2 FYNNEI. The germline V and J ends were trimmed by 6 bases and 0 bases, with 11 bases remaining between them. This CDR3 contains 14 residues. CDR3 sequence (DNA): TGTGCCAGCAGCCCCTGGGCAGACCAAGAGACCCAGTACTTC. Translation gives CASSPWADQETQYF.

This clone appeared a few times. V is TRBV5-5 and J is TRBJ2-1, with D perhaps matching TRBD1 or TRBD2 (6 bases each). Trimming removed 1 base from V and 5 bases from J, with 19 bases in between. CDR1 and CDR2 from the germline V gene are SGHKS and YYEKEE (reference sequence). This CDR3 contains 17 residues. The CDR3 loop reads CASSLWGAWAGNNEQFF. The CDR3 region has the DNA TGTGCCAGCAGCTTGTGGGGGGCCTGGGCGGGAAACAATGAGCAGTTCTTC.

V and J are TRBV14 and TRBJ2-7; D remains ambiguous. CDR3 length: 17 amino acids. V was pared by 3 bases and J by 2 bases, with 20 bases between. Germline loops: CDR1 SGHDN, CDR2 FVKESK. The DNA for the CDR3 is TGTGCCAGCAGCCATTCAAACGTGGGAACACTCCCCTACGAGCAGTACTTC. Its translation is CASSHSNVGTLPYEQYF.

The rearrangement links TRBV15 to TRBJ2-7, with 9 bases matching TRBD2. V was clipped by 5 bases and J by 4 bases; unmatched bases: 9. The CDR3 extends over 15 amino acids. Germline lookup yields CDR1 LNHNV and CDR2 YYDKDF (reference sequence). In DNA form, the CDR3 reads TGTGCCACCAGCCTGAGACTAGCGGATTCTTACGAGCAGTACTTC. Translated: CATSLRLADSYEQYF.

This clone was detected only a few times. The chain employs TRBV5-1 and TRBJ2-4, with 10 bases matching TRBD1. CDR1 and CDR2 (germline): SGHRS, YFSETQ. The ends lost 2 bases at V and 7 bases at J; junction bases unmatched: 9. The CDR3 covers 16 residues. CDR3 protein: CASSFKTGTGVNIQYF. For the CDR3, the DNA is TGCGCCAGCAGCTTTAAGACCGGGACAGGGGTTAACATTCAGTACTTC.

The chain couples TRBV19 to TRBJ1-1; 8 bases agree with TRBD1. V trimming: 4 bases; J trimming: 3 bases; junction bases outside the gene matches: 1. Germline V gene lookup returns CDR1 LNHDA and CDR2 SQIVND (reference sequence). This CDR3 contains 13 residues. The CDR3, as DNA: TGTGCCAGTAGTACGACAGGGGACACTGAAGCTTTCTTT. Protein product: CASSTTGDTEAFF.

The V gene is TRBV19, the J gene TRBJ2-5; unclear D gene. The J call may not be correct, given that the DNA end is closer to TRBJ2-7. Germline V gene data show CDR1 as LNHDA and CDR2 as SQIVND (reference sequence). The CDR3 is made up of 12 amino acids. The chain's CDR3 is CASSTGPDEQYF. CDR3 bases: TGTGCCAGTAGTACCGGTCCGGACGAGCAGTACTTC.

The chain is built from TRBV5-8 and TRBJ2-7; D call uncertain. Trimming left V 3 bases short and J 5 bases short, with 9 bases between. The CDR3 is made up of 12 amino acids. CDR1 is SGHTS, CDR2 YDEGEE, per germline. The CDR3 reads CASSSQVHEQYF. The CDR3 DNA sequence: TGTGCCAGCAGCTCCCAGGTCCACGAGCAGTACTTC.

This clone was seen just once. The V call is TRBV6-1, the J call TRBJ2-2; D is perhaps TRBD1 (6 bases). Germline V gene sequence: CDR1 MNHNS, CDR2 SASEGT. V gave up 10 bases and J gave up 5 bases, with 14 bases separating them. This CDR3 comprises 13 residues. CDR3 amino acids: CATAPRGTGELFF. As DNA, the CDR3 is TGTGCCACCGCTCCGAGGGGGACCGGGGAGCTGTTTTTT.

In DNA, the CDR3 is TGTGCCAGCAGCCAATACGAGGATACGCAGTATTTT. This translates into CASSQYEDTQYF. This chain links TRBV14 with TRBJ2-3; D is ambiguous. V dropped 2 bases and J dropped 6 bases, with 6 bases sitting between them. The germline V gene has CDR1 SGHDN and CDR2 FVKESK. CDR3 length: 12 amino acids. Complete variable domain (other parts from reference TRBV14 and TRBJ2-3): EAGVTQFPSHSVIEKGQTVTLRCDPISGHDNLYWYRRVMGKEIKFLLHFVKESKQDESGMPNNRFLAERTGGTYSTLKVQPAELEDSGVYFCASSQYEDTQYFGPGTRLTVL.

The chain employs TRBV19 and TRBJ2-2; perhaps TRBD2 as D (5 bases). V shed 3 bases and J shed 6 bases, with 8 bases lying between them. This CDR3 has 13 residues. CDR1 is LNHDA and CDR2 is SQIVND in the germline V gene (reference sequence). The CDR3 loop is CASSIGKAGELFF. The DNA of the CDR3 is TGTGCCAGTAGTATCGGGAAGGCCGGGGAGCTGTTTTTT. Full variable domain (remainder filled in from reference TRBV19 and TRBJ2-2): DGGITQSPKYLFRKEGQNVTLSCEQNLNHDAMYWYRQDPGQGLRLIYYSQIVNDFQKGDIAEGYSVSREKKESFPLTVTSAQKNPTAFYLCASSIGKAGELFFGEGSRLTVL.

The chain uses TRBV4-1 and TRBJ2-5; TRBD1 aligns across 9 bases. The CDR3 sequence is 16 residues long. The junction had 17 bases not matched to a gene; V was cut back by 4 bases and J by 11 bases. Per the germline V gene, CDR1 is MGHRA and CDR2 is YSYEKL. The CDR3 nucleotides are TGCGCCAGCAGCCCCGGCCCCGGACAGGGGATACCTGAGCAGTACTTC. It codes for CASSPGPGQGIPEQYF.

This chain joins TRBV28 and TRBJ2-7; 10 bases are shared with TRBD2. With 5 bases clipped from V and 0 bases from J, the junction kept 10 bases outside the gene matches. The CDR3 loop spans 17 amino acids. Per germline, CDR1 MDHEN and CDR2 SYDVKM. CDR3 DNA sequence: TGTGCCAGCAGTCGGTCCCTGCTAGCGGGGGCCTCCTACGAGCAGTACTTC. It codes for CASSRSLLAGASYEQYF.

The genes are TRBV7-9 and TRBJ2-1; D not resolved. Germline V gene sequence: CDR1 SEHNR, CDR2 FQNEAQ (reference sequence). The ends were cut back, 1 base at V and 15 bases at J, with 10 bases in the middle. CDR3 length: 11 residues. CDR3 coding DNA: TGTGCCAGCAGCTTAGAAGCAGGTCGGTTCTTC. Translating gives CASSLEAGRFF.

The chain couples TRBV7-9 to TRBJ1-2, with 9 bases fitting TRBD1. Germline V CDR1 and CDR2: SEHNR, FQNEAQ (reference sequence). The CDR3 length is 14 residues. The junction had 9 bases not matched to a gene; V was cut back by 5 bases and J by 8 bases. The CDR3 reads CASSGGTGRGGYTF. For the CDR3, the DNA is TGTGCCAGCAGCGGTGGGACAGGGCGCGGGGGCTACACCTTC.

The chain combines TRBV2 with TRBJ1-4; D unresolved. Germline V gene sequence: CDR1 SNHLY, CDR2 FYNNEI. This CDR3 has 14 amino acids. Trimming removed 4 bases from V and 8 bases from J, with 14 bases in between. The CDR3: CASSGNGVQEKLFF. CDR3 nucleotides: TGTGCCAGCAGTGGCAACGGGGTTCAGGAAAAACTGTTTTTT.

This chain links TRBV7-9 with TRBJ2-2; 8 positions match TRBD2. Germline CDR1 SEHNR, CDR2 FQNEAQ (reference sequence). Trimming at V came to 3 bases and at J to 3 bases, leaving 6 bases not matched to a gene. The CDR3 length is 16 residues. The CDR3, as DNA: TGTGCCAGCAGCTTTGAGCGGGAGTTGCACACCGGGGAGCTGTTTTTT. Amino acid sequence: CASSFERELHTGELFF.

In nucleotides, the CDR3 is TGTGCCAGCAGCCAACGCAGGGATTTAAACGAAGCTTTCTTT. It specifies CASSQRRDLNEAFF. This chain connects TRBV11-2 to TRBJ1-1; perhaps TRBD1 as D (5 bases). The CDR3 sequence is 14 residues long. Germline V gives CDR1 SGHAT, CDR2 FQNNGV. Trimming cost V 5 bases and J 8 bases, with 18 bases left between them.

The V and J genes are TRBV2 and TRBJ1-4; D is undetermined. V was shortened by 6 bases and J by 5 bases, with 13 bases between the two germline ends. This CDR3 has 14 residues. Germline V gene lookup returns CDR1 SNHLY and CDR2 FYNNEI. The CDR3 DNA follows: TGTGCCAGCAGAAGAAGGGTGGAGAATGAAAAACTGTTTTTT. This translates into CASRRRVENEKLFF.

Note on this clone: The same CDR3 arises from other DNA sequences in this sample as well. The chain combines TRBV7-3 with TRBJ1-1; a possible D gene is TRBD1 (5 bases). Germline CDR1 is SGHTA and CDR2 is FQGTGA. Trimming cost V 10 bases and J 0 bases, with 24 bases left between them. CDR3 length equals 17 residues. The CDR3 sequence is CANPLYEDGTVNTEAFF. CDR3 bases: TGTGCCAACCCCCTTTACGAAGACGGGACGGTGAACACTGAAGCTTTCTTT.

CDR3 sequence reads: CASSEALTGIRPQHF. The DNA of the CDR3 is TGTGCCAGCAGTGAAGCGCTTACGGGGATCCGGCCCCAGCATTTT. The rearrangement joins TRBV6-1 to TRBJ1-5; D not certain. This CDR3 has 15 amino acids. Germline V gene lookup returns CDR1 MNHNS and CDR2 SASEGT. Between the trimmed V and J ends, which lost 0 bases and 9 bases, there was a span of 15 bases.

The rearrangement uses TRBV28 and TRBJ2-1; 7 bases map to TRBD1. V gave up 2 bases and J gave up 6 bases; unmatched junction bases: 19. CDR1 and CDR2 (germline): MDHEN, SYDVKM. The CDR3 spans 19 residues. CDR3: CASSLPRMTGLLFGNEQFF. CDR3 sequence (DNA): TGTGCCAGCAGTTTACCACGGATGACAGGGTTATTGTTTGGCAATGAGCAGTTCTTC.

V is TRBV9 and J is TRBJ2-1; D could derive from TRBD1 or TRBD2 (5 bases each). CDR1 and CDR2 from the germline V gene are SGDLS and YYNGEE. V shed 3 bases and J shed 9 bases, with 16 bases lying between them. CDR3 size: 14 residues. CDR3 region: CASSAAGAIGEQFF. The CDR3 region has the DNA TGTGCCAGCAGCGCTGCCGGGGCGATCGGTGAGCAGTTCTTC.